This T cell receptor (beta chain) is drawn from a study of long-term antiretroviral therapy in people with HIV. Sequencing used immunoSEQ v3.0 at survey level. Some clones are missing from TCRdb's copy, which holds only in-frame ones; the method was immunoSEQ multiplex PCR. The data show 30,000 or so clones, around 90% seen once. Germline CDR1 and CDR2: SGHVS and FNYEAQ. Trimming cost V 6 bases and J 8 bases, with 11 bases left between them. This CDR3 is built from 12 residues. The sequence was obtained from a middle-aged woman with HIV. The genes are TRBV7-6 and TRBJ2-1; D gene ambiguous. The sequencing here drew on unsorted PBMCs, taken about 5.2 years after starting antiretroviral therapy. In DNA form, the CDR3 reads TGTGCCAGCAGTCCCGTTGGGGATGAGCAGTTCTTC. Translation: CASSPVGDEQFF.